The next 10 T cell receptor beta chains were all read from a single sample in a study of blood T cell repertoires in COVID-19. Assay used: immunoSEQ multiplex PCR; TCRdb lists only in-frame clones, some missing. The sample lists approximately 350,000 clones; 91% were seen once. The sequenced sample was peripheral blood. These receptors all stem from a woman aged 18-35 years who had recovered from COVID-19.

Written as DNA, the CDR3 is TGTGCCAGCAGTTACTCGGGCCCGAACACCGGGGAGCTGTTTTTT. As protein: CASSYSGPNTGELFF. The chain uses TRBV6-2 or TRBV6-3 and TRBJ2-2; D uncertain. The CDR3 totals 15 residues. Trimming took 0 bases from V and 0 from J, leaving 5 bases between them. Germline CDR1 and CDR2: MNHEY and SVGEGT.

V and J are TRBV5-1 and TRBJ1-6, with TRBD1 matching 7 bases. This CDR3 region has 16 residues. Germline V gene lookup returns CDR1 SGHRS and CDR2 YFSETQ. Germline trimming cut 5 bases from V and 7 bases from J; bases unmatched to any gene: 12. DNA of the CDR3: TGCGCCAGCAGTACCGGGACAGTAACCCGCAATTCACCCCTCCACTTT. Translating it yields CASSTGTVTRNSPLHF.

This clone was seen only once. This chain joins TRBV25-1 and TRBJ1-2; D gene uncertain. Germline V lookup: CDR1 MGHDK, CDR2 SYGVNS. The length of the CDR3 is 16 residues. The V end was cut by 3 bases, the J end by 4 bases, with 18 bases between. In DNA, the CDR3 is TGTGCCAGCAGTGACTTTGAGGAGGGTCTCAGCTATGGCTACACCTTC. This sequence encodes CASSDFEEGLSYGYTF.

The chain is built from TRBV27 and TRBJ2-5, with a possible D match to TRBD2 (7 bases). Germline values: CDR1 MNHEY, CDR2 SMNVEV (reference sequence). This CDR3 region has 12 residues. The V end lost 5 bases, the J end lost 5 bases, and 9 bases lay between the germline ends. CDR3 in DNA: TGTGCCAGCAGTGGGGGGGCGGAGACCCAGTACTTC. Amino acid sequence: CASSGGAETQYF.

This clone was counted only a few times. The chain combines TRBV19 with TRBJ1-5; TRBD1 matches at 8 bases. The CDR3 consists of 14 residues. Germline CDR1 LNHDA, CDR2 SQIVND (reference sequence). J was trimmed by 7 bases and V by 6 bases; bases with no gene match: 8. The chain's CDR3 is CASSPGQGSQPQHF. CDR3 in DNA: TGTGCCAGTAGCCCCGGACAGGGTAGCCAGCCCCAGCATTTT.

This clone turned up a few times. This chain uses TRBV24-1 with TRBJ2-3, with D perhaps TRBD2 (6 bases). The CDR3 length is 17 residues. The V end lost 2 bases, the J end lost 0 bases, and 14 bases lay between the germline ends. Germline V gives CDR1 KGHDR, CDR2 SFDVKD. The CDR3 is CATSDYPGLSSTDTQYF. In nucleotides, the CDR3 is TGTGCCACCAGTGATTACCCGGGACTCAGTAGCACAGATACGCAGTATTTT.

CDR3 coding DNA: TGTGCCAGAAGCTTAGGGACAGGGGGGGGTTCACCCCTCCACTTT. Translation gives CARSLGTGGGSPLHF. The rearrangement uses TRBV7-5 and TRBJ1-6; TRBD1 was called by the table and not checked on the DNA. TRBV7-5 constitutes a pseudogene. The CDR3 consists of 15 residues.

The genes are TRBV27 and TRBJ2-3, with 14 positions matching TRBD2. Per the germline V gene, CDR1 is MNHEY and CDR2 is SMNVEV (reference sequence). This CDR3 has 15 amino acids. V shed 6 bases, J shed 6 bases, and the junction held 5 bases outside the gene matches. This CDR3 is CASSRLAGGPDTQYF. The CDR3 bases are TGTGCCAGCAGCCGACTAGCGGGAGGGCCCGATACGCAGTATTTT.

The chain is built from TRBV18 and TRBJ2-1; 8 bases are a match to TRBD2. The junction had 8 bases not matched to a gene; V was cut back by 5 bases and J by 5 bases. Germline-derived CDR1 and CDR2 are KGHSH and LQKENI. This CDR3 is 15 amino acids long. The DNA of the CDR3 is TGTGCCAGCTCATCGCCCGTACTAGCGGACAATGAGCAGTTCTTC. As protein: CASSSPVLADNEQFF.

The gene calls are TRBV29-1 and TRBJ1-2; D not certain. This CDR3 region has 14 residues. Trimming took off 8 bases at V and 0 bases at J, with 16 bases between the two ends. The germline V gene encodes CDR1 SQVTM and CDR2 ANQGSEA. Here the CDR3 reads CSSRLSEANYGYTF. The CDR3 DNA is TGCAGCTCCCGGTTAAGTGAAGCTAACTATGGCTACACCTTC.